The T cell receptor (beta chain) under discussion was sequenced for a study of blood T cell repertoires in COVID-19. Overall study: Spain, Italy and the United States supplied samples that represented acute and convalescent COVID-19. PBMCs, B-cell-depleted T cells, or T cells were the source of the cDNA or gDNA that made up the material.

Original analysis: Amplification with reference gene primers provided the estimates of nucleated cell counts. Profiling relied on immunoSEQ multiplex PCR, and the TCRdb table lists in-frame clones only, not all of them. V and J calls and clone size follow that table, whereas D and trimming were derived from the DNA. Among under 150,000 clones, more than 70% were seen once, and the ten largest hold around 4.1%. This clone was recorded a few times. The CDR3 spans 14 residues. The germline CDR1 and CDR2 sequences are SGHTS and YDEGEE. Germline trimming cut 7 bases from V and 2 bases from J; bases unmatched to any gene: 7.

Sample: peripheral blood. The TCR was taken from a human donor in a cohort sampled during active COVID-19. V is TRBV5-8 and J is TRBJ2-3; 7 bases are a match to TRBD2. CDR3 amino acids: CASPGGLSTDTQYF. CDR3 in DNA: TGTGCCAGCCCGGGGGGACTATCCACAGATACGCAGTATTTT.